This T cell receptor (beta chain) was captured by sequencing in a study of Ad26.COV2.S vaccination and SARS-CoV-2 variants. The study's findings and limits: After vaccination, reports described spike-specific CD8+ and CD4+ T cell responses as showing substantial breadth.

The repertoire was sequenced with immunoSEQ multiplex PCR; TCRdb's copy has only in-frame clones and lacks some. The sample has around 370,000 clones, approximately 84% seen once. Specified treatment: approximately 18 received Ad26.COV2.S at low or high dose, single or two shots; 5 received placebo; per-sample allocation not given. All samples were drawn on day 63, counting from the first vaccine or placebo injection. About this clone: No antigen is known for it.

CDR1 is MGHDK, CDR2 SYGVNS, per germline. CDR3 length: 16 residues. The trim removed 2 bases at V and 5 bases at J, leaving 10 bases unmatched. The rearrangement uses TRBV25-1 and TRBJ2-5; 8 nucleotides align to TRBD1. The receptor was derived from a person aged 18 to 59 who received the Ad26.COV2.S COVID-19 vaccine or a placebo. The sequenced sample was peripheral blood, obtained in a trial of Ad26.COV2.S vaccine versus placebo. CDR3 sequence (DNA): TGTGCCAGCAGTGAACTAGGACAGGGCCAGGCGGAGACCCAGTACTTC. It specifies CASSELGQGQAETQYF.